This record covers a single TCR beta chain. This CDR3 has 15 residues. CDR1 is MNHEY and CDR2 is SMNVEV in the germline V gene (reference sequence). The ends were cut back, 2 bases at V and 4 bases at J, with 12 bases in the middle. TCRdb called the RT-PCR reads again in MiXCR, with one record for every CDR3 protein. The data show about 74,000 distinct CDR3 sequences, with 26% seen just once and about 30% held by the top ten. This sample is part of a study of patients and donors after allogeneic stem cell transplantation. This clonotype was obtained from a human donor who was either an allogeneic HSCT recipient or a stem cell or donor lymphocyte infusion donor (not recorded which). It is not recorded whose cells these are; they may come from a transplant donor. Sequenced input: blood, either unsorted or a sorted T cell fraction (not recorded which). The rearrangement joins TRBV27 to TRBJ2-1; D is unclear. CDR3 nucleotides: TGTGCCAGCAGTTTAGGTTCCAGTCCTTACAATGAGCAGTTCTTC. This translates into CASSLGSSPYNEQFF.